Below are 8 T cell receptor beta chains sequenced from a single sample in a study of blood T cell repertoires in COVID-19. The method was immunoSEQ multiplex PCR; TCRdb's version includes in-frame clones alone and lacks a portion of them. The sample has under 150,000 clones, 90% seen once. The sample comprised peripheral blood. The receptors come from a man between 45 and 60 years old with active COVID-19.

The CDR3, as DNA: TGTGCCAGCAGCCCCAGCAGCCAGCGCACCGGGGAGCTGTTTTTT. It codes for CASSPSSQRTGELFF. V and J are TRBV11-1 and TRBJ2-2; D is uncertain. CDR3 size: 15 residues. Per germline, CDR1 SGHAT and CDR2 FQDESV (reference sequence). Trimming removed 5 bases at V and 4 bases at J, with 14 bases between.

The rearrangement uses TRBV5-5 and TRBJ1-5; D unclear. There are 13 residues in the CDR3. V dropped 2 bases and J dropped 2 bases, with 5 bases sitting between them. CDR1 and CDR2 from the germline V gene are SGHKS and YYEKEE (reference sequence). CDR3 protein: CASSLSGNQPQHF. The CDR3 DNA reads as TGTGCCAGCAGCTTATCCGGCAATCAGCCCCAGCATTTT.

This chain uses TRBV3-1 (or the pseudogene TRBV3-2) with TRBJ2-2, with 7 bases fitting TRBD2. This CDR3 contains 19 residues. Germline V CDR1 and CDR2: LGHDT, YNNKEL (reference sequence). The ends lost 2 bases at V and 2 bases at J; junction bases unmatched: 14. The CDR3 bases are TGTGCCAGCAGCCAACGCTTCCGGGGAGCGGGAACTAACACCGGGGAGCTGTTTTTT. Residues: CASSQRFRGAGTNTGELFF.

The gene calls are TRBV2 and TRBJ1-1; 7 bases match TRBD1. The CDR3 has 12 amino acids. Germline V gene data show CDR1 as SNHLY and CDR2 as FYNNEI. J was trimmed by 12 bases and V by 6 bases; bases with no gene match: 10. As DNA, the CDR3 is TGTGCCAGCAGAGGGGACAGCCAGACGACTTTCTTT. It encodes CASRGDSQTTFF.

V and J are TRBV3-1 (or the pseudogene TRBV3-2) and TRBJ2-7; D is uncertain. Between the trimmed V and J ends, which lost 4 bases and 0 bases, there was a span of 13 bases. Germline CDR1 is LGHDT and CDR2 is YNNKEL (reference sequence). This CDR3 is 15 amino acids long. CDR3 amino acids: CASSPLVLASYEQYV. Written as DNA, the CDR3 is TGTGCCAGCAGCCCCCTAGTATTAGCCTCCTACGAGCAGTACGTC.

The chain recombines TRBV2 with TRBJ2-3; 9 nucleotides align to TRBD2. J gave up 3 bases and V 6 bases, and 10 bases lay outside the gene matches. Looked up from germline, CDR1 is SNHLY and CDR2 is FYNNEI. This CDR3 region has 16 residues. CDR3 protein: CASRTRLADPTDTQYF. CDR3 nucleotides: TGTGCCAGCAGAACAAGACTAGCGGACCCTACAGATACGCAGTATTTT.

The gene calls are TRBV2 and TRBJ2-1, with TRBD2 matching over 10 bases. V lost 4 bases to trimming and J lost 7 bases; unmatched junction nucleotides: 10. The CDR3 spans 16 residues. In germline, CDR1 is SNHLY, CDR2 FYNNEI. CDR3 DNA: TGTGCCAGCAGTGTCCAACTAGCGGGGTTGTTAAATGAGCAGTTCTTC. Its translation is CASSVQLAGLLNEQFF.

A few counts support this clone. The CDR3 loop reads CASSQELAGGSDEQFF. In DNA form, the CDR3 reads TGTGCCAGCAGCCAAGAGTTGGCGGGAGGGTCAGATGAGCAGTTCTTC. The chain uses TRBV4-2 and TRBJ2-1; 9 nucleotides line up with TRBD2. Unmatched junction bases numbered 8, after V lost 0 bases and J lost 8 bases. Germline CDR1 reads LGHNA; CDR2 reads YNFKEQ. The CDR3 loop spans 16 amino acids.